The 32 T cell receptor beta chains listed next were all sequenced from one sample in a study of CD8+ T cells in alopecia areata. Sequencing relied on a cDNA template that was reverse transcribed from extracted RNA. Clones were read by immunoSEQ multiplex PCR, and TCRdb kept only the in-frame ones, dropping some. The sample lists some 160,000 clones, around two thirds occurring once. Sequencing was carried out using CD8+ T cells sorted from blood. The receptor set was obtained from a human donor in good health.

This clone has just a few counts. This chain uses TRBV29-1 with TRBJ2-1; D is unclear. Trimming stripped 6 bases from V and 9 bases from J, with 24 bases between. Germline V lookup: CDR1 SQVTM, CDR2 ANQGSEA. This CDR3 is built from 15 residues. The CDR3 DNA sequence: TGCAGCGTCGGAAAAAGGTCCCCTTTCCCTGGTGAGCAGTTCTTC. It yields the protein CSVGKRSPFPGEQFF.

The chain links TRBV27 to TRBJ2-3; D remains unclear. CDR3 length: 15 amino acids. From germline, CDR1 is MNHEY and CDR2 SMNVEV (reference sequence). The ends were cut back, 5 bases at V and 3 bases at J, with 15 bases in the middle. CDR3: CASSSVAFSTDTQYF. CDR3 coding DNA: TGTGCCAGCAGTAGTGTGGCATTTTCTACAGATACGCAGTATTTT.

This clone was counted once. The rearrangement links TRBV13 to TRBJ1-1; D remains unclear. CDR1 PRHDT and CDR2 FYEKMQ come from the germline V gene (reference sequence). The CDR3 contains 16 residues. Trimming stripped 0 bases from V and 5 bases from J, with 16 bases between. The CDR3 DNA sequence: TGTGCCAGCAGCTTAGGCCTTGGAGGCGGAGGGACTGAAGCTTTCTTT. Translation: CASSLGLGGGGTEAFF.

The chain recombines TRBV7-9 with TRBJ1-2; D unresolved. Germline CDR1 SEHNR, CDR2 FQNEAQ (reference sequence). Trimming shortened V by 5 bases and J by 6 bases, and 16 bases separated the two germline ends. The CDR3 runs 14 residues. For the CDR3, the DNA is TGTGCCAGCAGCGCCCCGTGGGGTACCCATGGCTACACCTTC. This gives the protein CASSAPWGTHGYTF.

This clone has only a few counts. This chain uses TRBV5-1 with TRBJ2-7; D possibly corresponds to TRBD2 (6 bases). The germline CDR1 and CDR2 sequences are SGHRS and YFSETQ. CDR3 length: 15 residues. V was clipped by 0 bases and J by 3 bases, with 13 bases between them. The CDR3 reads CASSLVAGPGYEQYF. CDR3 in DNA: TGCGCCAGCAGCTTGGTGGCGGGGCCCGGCTACGAGCAGTACTTC.

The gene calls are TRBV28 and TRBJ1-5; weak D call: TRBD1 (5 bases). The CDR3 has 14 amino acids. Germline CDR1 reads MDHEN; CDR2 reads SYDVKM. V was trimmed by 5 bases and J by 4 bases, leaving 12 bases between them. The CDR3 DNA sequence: TGTGCCAGCAGTCCTCGGGGGATTAATCAGCCCCAGCATTTT. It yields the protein CASSPRGINQPQHF.

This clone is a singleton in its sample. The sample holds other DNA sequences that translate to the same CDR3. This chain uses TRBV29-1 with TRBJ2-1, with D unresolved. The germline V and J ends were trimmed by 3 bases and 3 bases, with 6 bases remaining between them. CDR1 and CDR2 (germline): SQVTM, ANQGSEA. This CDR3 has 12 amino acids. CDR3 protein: CSVEGSYNEQFF. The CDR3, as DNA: TGCAGCGTTGAGGGTAGCTACAATGAGCAGTTCTTC.

CDR3 DNA sequence: TGCAGCGCACGCGTGGGGGTTGAAGCTTTCTTT. Its translation is CSARVGVEAFF. V usage is TRBV29-1 and J usage is TRBJ1-1; D is perhaps TRBD1 (5 bases). The CDR3 has 11 amino acids. V was clipped by 7 bases and J by 7 bases, with 13 bases between them. The germline CDR1 and CDR2 sequences are SQVTM and ANQGSEA.

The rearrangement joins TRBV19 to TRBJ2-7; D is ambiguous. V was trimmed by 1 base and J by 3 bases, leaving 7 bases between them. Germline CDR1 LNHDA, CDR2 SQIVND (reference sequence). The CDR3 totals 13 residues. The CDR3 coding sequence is TGTGCCAGTAGTATAGCAGATCTCTACGAGCAGTACTTC. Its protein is CASSIADLYEQYF.

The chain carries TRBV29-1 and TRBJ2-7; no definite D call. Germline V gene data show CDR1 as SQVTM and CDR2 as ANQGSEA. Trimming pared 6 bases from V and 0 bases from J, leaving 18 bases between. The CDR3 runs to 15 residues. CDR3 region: CSVTRVRVSSYEQYF. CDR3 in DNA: TGCAGCGTCACCCGTGTTCGAGTAAGCTCCTACGAGCAGTACTTC.

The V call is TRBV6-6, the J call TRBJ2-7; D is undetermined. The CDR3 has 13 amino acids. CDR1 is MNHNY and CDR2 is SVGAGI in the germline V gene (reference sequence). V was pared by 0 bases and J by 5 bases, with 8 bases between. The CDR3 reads CASSYSTRHEQYF. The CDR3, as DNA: TGTGCCAGCAGTTACTCTACCAGGCACGAGCAGTACTTC.

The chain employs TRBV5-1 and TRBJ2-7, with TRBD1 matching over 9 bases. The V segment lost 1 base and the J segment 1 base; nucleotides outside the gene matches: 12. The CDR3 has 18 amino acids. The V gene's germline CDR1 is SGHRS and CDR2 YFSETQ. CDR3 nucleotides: TGCGCCAGCAGCTTGTTCCCTTCAGGACAGGGGATGTCCTACGAGCAGTACTTC. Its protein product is CASSLFPSGQGMSYEQYF.

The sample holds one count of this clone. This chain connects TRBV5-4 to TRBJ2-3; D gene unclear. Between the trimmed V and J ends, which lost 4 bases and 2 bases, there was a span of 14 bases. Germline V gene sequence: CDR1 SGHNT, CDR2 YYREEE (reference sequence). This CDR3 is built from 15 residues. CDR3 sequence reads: CASSAARQSTDTQYF. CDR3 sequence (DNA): TGTGCCAGCAGCGCCGCAAGGCAGTCCACAGATACGCAGTATTTT.

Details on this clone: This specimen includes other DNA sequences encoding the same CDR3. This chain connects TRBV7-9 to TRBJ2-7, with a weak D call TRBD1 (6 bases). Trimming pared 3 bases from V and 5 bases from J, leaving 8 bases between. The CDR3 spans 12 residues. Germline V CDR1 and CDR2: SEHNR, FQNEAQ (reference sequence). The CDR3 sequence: CASSLGADEQYF. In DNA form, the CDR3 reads TGTGCCAGCAGCTTGGGGGCCGACGAGCAGTACTTC.

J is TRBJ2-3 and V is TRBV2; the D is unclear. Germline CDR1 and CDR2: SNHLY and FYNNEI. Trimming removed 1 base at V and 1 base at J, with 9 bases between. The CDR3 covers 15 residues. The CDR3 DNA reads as TGTGCCAGCAGTGAAGAATTTTCACGCACAGATACGCAGTATTTT. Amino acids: CASSEEFSRTDTQYF.

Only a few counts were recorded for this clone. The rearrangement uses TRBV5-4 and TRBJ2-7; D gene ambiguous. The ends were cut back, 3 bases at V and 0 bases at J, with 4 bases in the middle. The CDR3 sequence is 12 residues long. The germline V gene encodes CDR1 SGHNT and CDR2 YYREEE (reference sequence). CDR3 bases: TGTGCCAGCAGCTCCAGCTCCTACGAGCAGTACTTC. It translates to CASSSSSYEQYF.

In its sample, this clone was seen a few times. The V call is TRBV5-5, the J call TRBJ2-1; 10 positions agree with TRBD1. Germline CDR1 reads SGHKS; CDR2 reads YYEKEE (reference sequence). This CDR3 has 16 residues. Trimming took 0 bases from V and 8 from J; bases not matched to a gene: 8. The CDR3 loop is CASSLARTGGLDEQFF. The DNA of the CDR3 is TGTGCCAGCAGCTTGGCCCGGACAGGGGGGTTAGATGAGCAGTTCTTC.

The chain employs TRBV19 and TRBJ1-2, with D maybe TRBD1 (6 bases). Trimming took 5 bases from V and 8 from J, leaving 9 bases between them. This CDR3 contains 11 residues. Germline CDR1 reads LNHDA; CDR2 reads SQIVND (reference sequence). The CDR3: CASSPGHGYTF. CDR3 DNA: TGTGCCAGTAGTCCGGGACACGGCTACACCTTC.

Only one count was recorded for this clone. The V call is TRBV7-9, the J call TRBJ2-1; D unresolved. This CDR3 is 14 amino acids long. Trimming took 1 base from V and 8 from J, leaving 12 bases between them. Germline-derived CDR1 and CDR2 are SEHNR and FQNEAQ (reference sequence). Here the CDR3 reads CASSLGERLDEQFF. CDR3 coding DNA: TGTGCCAGCAGCTTAGGGGAAAGGTTGGATGAGCAGTTCTTC.

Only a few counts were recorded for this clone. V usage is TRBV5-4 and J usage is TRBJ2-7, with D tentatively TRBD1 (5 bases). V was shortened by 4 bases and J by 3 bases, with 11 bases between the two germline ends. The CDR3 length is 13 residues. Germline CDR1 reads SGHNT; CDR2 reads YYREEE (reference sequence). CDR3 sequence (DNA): TGTGCCAGCAGCCCCCCAGGGAACTACGAGCAGTACTTC. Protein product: CASSPPGNYEQYF.

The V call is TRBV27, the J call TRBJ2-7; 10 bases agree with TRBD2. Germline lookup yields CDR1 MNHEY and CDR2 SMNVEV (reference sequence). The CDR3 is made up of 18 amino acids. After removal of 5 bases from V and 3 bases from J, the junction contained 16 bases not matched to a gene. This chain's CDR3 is CASSPLRMRRTSGYEQYF. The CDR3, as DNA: TGTGCCAGCAGTCCTCTCAGGATGAGAAGGACTAGCGGCTACGAGCAGTACTTC.

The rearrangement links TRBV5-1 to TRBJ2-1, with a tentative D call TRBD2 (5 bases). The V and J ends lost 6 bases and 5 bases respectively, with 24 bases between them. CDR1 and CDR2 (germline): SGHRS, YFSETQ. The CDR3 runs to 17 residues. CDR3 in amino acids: CASKSTGSGIYDNEQFF. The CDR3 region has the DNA TGCGCCAGCAAATCGACGGGCTCGGGGATATATGACAATGAGCAGTTCTTC.

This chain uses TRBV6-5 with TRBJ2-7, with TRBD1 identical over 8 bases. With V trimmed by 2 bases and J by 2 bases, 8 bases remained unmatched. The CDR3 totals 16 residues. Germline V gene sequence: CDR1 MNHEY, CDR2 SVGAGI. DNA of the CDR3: TGTGCCAGCAGTTACGAAAGGACAGGGAAAGCCTACGAGCAGTACTTC. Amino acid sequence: CASSYERTGKAYEQYF.

The CDR3 DNA reads as TGTGCCAGCTCCGGGAGTCCAAATACGCAGTATTTT. Its protein product is CASSGSPNTQYF. The chain combines TRBV9 with TRBJ2-3; D perhaps matches TRBD2 (6 bases). Deletions cut 7 bases from V and 7 bases from J, with 13 bases between. The CDR3 runs 12 residues. Germline V lookup: CDR1 SGDLS, CDR2 YYNGEE.

The CDR3 reads CATSRDYSYAETQYF. CDR3 bases: TGTGCCACCAGCAGAGATTACAGCTATGCAGAGACCCAGTACTTC. This chain uses TRBV15 with TRBJ2-5, with unresolved D. Looked up from germline, CDR1 is LNHNV and CDR2 is YYDKDF (reference sequence). The CDR3 extends over 15 amino acids. The ends were cut back, 0 bases at V and 4 bases at J, with 12 bases in the middle.

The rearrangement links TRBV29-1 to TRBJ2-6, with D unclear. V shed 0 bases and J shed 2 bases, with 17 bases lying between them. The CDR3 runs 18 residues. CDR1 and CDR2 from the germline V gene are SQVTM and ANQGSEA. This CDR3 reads CSVEERATSNPGANVLTF. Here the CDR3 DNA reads TGCAGCGTTGAAGAACGCGCTACATCAAACCCTGGGGCCAACGTCCTGACTTTC.

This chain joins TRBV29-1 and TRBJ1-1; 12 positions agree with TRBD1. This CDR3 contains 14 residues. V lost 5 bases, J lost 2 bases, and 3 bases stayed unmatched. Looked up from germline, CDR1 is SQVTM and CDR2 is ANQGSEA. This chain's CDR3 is CSVPGQGANTEAFF. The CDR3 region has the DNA TGCAGCGTTCCGGGACAGGGGGCCAACACTGAAGCTTTCTTT. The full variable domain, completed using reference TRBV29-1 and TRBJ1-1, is SAVISQKPSRDICQRGTSLTIQCQVDSQVTMMFWYRQQPGQSLTLIATANQGSEATYESGFVIDKFPISRPNLTFSTLTVSNMSPEDSSIYLCSVPGQGANTEAFFGQGTRLTVV.

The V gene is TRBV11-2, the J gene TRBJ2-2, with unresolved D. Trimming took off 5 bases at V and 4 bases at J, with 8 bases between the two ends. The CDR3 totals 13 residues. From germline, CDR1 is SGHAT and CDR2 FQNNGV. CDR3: CASSPSVTGELFF. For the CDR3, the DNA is TGTGCCAGCAGCCCCTCGGTCACCGGGGAGCTGTTTTTT.

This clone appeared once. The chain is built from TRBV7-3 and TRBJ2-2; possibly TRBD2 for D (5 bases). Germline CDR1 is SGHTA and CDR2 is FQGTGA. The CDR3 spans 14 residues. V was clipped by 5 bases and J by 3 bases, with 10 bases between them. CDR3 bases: TGTGCCAGCAGCCTTGGACTCGACACCGGGGAGCTGTTTTTT. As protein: CASSLGLDTGELFF.

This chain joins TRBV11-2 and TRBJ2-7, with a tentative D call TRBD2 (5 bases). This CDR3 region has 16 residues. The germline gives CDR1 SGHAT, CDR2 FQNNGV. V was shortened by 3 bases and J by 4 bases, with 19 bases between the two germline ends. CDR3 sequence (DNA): TGTGCCAGCAGCTTTACTAGTAGGCATTCGACTTACGAGCAGTACTTC. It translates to CASSFTSRHSTYEQYF.

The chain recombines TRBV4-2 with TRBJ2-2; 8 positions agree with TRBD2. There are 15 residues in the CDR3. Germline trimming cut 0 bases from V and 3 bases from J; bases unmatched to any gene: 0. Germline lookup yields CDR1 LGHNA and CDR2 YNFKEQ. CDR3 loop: CASSQELADTGELFF. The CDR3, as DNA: TGTGCCAGCAGCCAAGAACTAGCGGACACCGGGGAGCTGTTTTTT.

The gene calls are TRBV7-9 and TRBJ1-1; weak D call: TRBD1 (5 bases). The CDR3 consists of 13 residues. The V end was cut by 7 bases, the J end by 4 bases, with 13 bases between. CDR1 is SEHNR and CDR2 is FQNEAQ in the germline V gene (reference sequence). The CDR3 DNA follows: TGTGCCAGCACCGTGGGGGTCCGCACTGAAGCTTTCTTT. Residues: CASTVGVRTEAFF.